This TCR beta chain was captured in a study of blood T cell repertoires in COVID-19. Study details: In each case, the material was cDNA or gDNA derived from T cells, B-cell-depleted T cells, or PBMCs.

Germline CDR1 is MNHNS and CDR2 is SASEGT. V was trimmed by 2 bases and J by 8 bases, leaving 12 bases between them. This CDR3 spans 13 amino acids. Assay: immunoSEQ multiplex PCR; the TCRdb copy retains only in-frame clones and omits some. The sample holds about 70,000 clones, 86% seen once. The receptor comes from a woman in her fifties or sixties with acute or convalescent COVID-19. Sequencing input: peripheral blood. The V and J genes are TRBV6-1 and TRBJ1-2, with D hard to call. The CDR3 nucleotides are TGTGCCAGCAGTGAACTGCAGAACACGGGCTACACCTTC. Translated, it gives CASSELQNTGYTF.